The source of this T cell receptor (beta chain) is a study of blood T cell repertoires in COVID-19. Study as a whole: Acute and convalescent COVID-19 specimens originated in the United States, Italy and Spain.

Libraries were prepared by immunoSEQ multiplex PCR; TCRdb keeps only in-frame clonotypes and omits some of them. The sample contains roughly 190,000 clones, about 86% of which appear only once. Trimming left V 3 bases short and J 4 bases short, with 7 bases between. This CDR3 region has 13 residues. Germline V gene lookup returns CDR1 SGHVS and CDR2 FNYEAQ. The TCR was taken from a man aged 30 to 39 with active or convalescent COVID-19. Source material: peripheral blood. The chain is built from TRBV7-6 and TRBJ2-1; TRBD1 is a possible D gene (6 bases). CDR3 sequence: CASSLDRYNEQFF. CDR3 nucleotide sequence: TGTGCCAGCAGCTTGGACAGATACAATGAGCAGTTCTTC.